Sequencing of this T cell receptor beta chain was carried out in a study of blood T cell repertoires in COVID-19. About the study: From the United States, Italy and Spain came samples of acute and convalescent COVID-19. T cells, B-cell-depleted T cells, or PBMCs supplied cDNA or gDNA.

This CDR3 has 15 residues. The germline V gene encodes CDR1 SGHVS and CDR2 FQNEAQ. Deletions cut 0 bases from V and 0 bases from J, with 5 bases between. Authors' processing steps: Estimation of nucleated cell counts was performed using reference gene primer amplification. Sequencing was performed with immunoSEQ multiplex PCR; in TCRdb, only in-frame clones are kept and a portion is missing. The V and J calls and clone size were taken over from that table, and D and trimming were inferred from the DNA. There are about 240,000 clones in the sample; almost 85% occur only once, and 4% to 6% lies in the top ten. Patients from Seattle were sampled longitudinally, starting during active infection.

The rearrangement joins TRBV7-8 to TRBJ2-2; D is perhaps TRBD1 (5 bases). This TCR was recovered from a man aged 50 or older with COVID-19, enrolled during active disease. Sequencing was done on a sample of peripheral blood. The CDR3 spells CASSLAQANTGELFF. CDR3 DNA sequence: TGTGCCAGCAGCTTAGCACAGGCGAACACCGGGGAGCTGTTTTTT.